This T cell receptor beta chain was identified in a study of T cell responses to AZD1222 COVID-19 vaccine. This CDR3 region has 14 residues. V lost 4 bases and J lost 4, with 14 bases in between. Germline CDR1 and CDR2: SGHNT and YYREEE (reference sequence). The protocol was immunoSEQ multiplex PCR, while the TCRdb copy is restricted to in-frame clones and leaves out a portion. The sample includes 150,000 to 200,000 clones, around 92% of them seen just once. The specimen was peripheral blood, collected on day 0 of AZD1222 vaccination. This receptor was taken from an adult in good health. The genes are TRBV5-4 and TRBJ1-2; D uncertain. CDR3 residues: CASSRDLGIYGYTF. CDR3 bases: TGTGCCAGCAGCCGAGACTTGGGGATCTATGGCTACACCTTC.